These 23 T cell receptor beta chains came from one sample sequenced in a study of T cell changes during pregnancy in multiple sclerosis. TCRdb keeps only in-frame clones here, not all; method: immunoSEQ multiplex PCR. The data show approximately 57,000 clones, about 92% seen once. The sample in question was CD4+ T cells from peripheral blood mononuclear cells, obtained in the second trimester of pregnancy. These receptor sequences come from a female donor with multiple sclerosis, enrolled in a pregnancy study.

The chain joins TRBV19 to TRBJ1-2, with TRBD1 matching 8 bases. V lost 5 bases, J lost 4 bases, and 9 bases stayed unmatched. The V gene's germline CDR1 is LNHDA and CDR2 SQIVND (reference sequence). The CDR3 runs to 15 residues. DNA for the CDR3: TGTGCCAGTAGTCTGTCCACAGGGGGATTCTATGGCTACACCTTC. Amino acids: CASSLSTGGFYGYTF.

The chain couples TRBV13 to TRBJ2-1; 9 bases line up with TRBD1. The germline CDR1 and CDR2 sequences are PRHDT and FYEKMQ (reference sequence). Trimming at V came to 3 bases and at J to 8 bases, leaving 5 bases not matched to a gene. This CDR3 is 14 amino acids long. The CDR3 loop is CASSLVNRGHEQFF. The CDR3 bases are TGTGCCAGCAGCTTGGTCAACAGGGGGCATGAGCAGTTCTTC.

The chain employs TRBV6-1 and TRBJ1-3, with a weak D call TRBD1 (6 bases). The CDR3 totals 16 residues. Germline V CDR1 and CDR2: MNHNS, SASEGT. V lost 2 bases, J lost 1 base, and 12 bases lay in between. The CDR3 region has the DNA TGTGCCAGCAGTGAACCGGCCACAGGGTCTGGAAACACCATATATTTT. This codes for CASSEPATGSGNTIYF.

This chain links TRBV21-1 with TRBJ2-2; the D segment call TRBD1 is taken from the table without a DNA check. TRBV21-1 is a pseudogene. There are 17 residues in the CDR3. DNA for the CDR3: TGTGCCAGCAGCAAACATCCAGGGGCGCGTTACACCGGGGAGCTGTTTTTT. This gives the protein CASSKHPGARYTGELFF.

This chain links TRBV5-1 with TRBJ2-7, with 8 bases aligning to TRBD1. Germline V gene sequence: CDR1 SGHRS, CDR2 YFSETQ. The junction had 22 bases not matched to a gene; V was cut back by 4 bases and J by 4 bases. The CDR3 covers 19 residues. CDR3 in amino acids: CASSLATSWTGSLPYEQYF. The CDR3 nucleotides read TGCGCCAGCAGCCTCGCGACTAGTTGGACAGGGAGCCTCCCTTACGAGCAGTACTTC.

This chain uses TRBV7-2 with TRBJ1-3; D perhaps matches TRBD1 (5 bases). CDR1 SGHTA and CDR2 FQGNSA come from the germline V gene. The CDR3 totals 15 residues. Trimming cost V 1 base and J 2 bases, with 9 bases left between them. This CDR3 is CASSLVGGAGNTIYF. The CDR3 nucleotides are TGTGCCAGCAGCTTAGTGGGGGGTGCTGGAAACACCATATATTTT.

This rearrangement joins TRBV29-1 to TRBJ2-5; possible D gene TRBD1, 5 bases. This CDR3 has 13 amino acids. The germline gives CDR1 SQVTM, CDR2 ANQGSEA. V lost 4 bases, J lost 0 bases, and 9 bases lay in between. The CDR3 here is CSVGQLYQETQYF. CDR3 nucleotides: TGCAGCGTTGGACAGCTGTACCAAGAGACCCAGTACTTC.

V is TRBV7-9 and J is TRBJ1-2, with 8 bases identical to TRBD1. Germline loops: CDR1 SEHNR, CDR2 FQNEAQ (reference sequence). V shed 5 bases and J 3 bases; nucleotides not matched to a gene: 2. This CDR3 spans 13 amino acids. Written as DNA, the CDR3 is TGTGCCAGCAGCCCAGGGGGCTACTATGGCTACACCTTC. It encodes CASSPGGYYGYTF. Variable domain in full (rest from reference TRBV7-9 and TRBJ1-2): DTGVSQNPRHKITKRGQNVTFRCDPISEHNRLYWYRQTLGQGPEFLTYFQNEAQLEKSRLLSDRFSAERPKGSFSTLEIQRTEQGDSAMYLCASSPGGYYGYTFGSGTRLTVV.

V gene TRBV4-2 combines with J gene TRBJ2-5; a possible D gene is TRBD1 (5 bases). CDR1 and CDR2 from the germline V gene are LGHNA and YNFKEQ. Trimming cost V 0 bases and J 0 bases, with 11 bases left between them. This CDR3 spans 16 amino acids. The CDR3: CASSQESSGYQETQYF. The CDR3 DNA follows: TGTGCCAGCAGCCAAGAAAGTTCAGGGTACCAAGAGACCCAGTACTTC.

The chain employs TRBV7-3 and TRBJ2-3; TRBD1 matches 10 bases. CDR1 and CDR2 (germline): SGHTA, FQGTGA. J lost 2 bases, V lost 2 bases, and 10 bases had no gene match. The CDR3 length is 18 residues. Here the CDR3 reads CASSLRPTGGGLTDTQYF. The CDR3 nucleotides are TGTGCCAGCAGCTTACGGCCGACAGGGGGCGGACTCACAGATACGCAGTATTTT.

This rearrangement joins TRBV19 to TRBJ1-5, with D tentatively TRBD1 (6 bases). The CDR3 sequence is 15 residues long. V shed 4 bases and J shed 0 bases, with 10 bases lying between them. Looked up from germline, CDR1 is LNHDA and CDR2 is SQIVND (reference sequence). The CDR3 sequence: CASSTTGNSNQPQHF. The CDR3 DNA reads TGTGCCAGTAGTACGACAGGTAATAGCAATCAGCCCCAGCATTTT.

The chain links TRBV2 to TRBJ1-1; perhaps TRBD1 as D (6 bases). V dropped 6 bases and J dropped 6 bases, with 20 bases sitting between them. Germline V lookup: CDR1 SNHLY, CDR2 FYNNEI. The CDR3 is 15 residues long. CDR3 nucleotide sequence: TGTGCCAGCAGCGCAGGGCGGGGGGCGCTTTCTGAAGCTTTCTTT. Protein product: CASSAGRGALSEAFF.

In regard to this clone: Other DNA sequences in this specimen translate into the identical CDR3. This chain uses TRBV5-1 with TRBJ2-5; D may be TRBD1 (6 bases). V was trimmed by 0 bases and J by 5 bases, leaving 11 bases between them. This CDR3 is 14 amino acids long. The germline CDR1 and CDR2 sequences are SGHRS and YFSETQ. The CDR3 is CASSLGGPGETQYF. The CDR3 coding sequence is TGCGCCAGCAGCTTGGGGGGGCCCGGGGAGACCCAGTACTTC.

The chain is built from TRBV10-1 and TRBJ1-1; no definite D call. This CDR3 is 15 amino acids long. V gave up 0 bases and J gave up 6 bases, with 14 bases separating them. Germline V CDR1 and CDR2: WNHNN, SYGVQD (reference sequence). In nucleotides, the CDR3 is TGCGCCAGCAGTGAGTCATTAGGGAGAAGGGCTGAAGCTTTCTTT. It yields the protein CASSESLGRRAEAFF.

This chain links TRBV19 with TRBJ1-1; D is undetermined. V gave up 4 bases and J gave up 10 bases, with 19 bases separating them. The CDR3 spans 14 residues. Germline CDR1 is LNHDA and CDR2 is SQIVND (reference sequence). This CDR3 reads CASSTPLSRGRAFF. CDR3 DNA sequence: TGTGCCAGTAGTACCCCCCTAAGTCGGGGTAGAGCTTTCTTT.

The count of this clone is one. The chain is built from TRBV5-8 and TRBJ2-7; 11 bases line up with TRBD1. Looked up from germline, CDR1 is SGHTS and CDR2 is YDEGEE. This CDR3 spans 15 amino acids. V was clipped by 4 bases and J by 5 bases; unmatched bases: 8. In DNA form, the CDR3 reads TGTGCCAGCAGCCGCACCGGGACAGGGGGTAACGAGCAGTACTTC. Amino acid sequence: CASSRTGTGGNEQYF.

The V gene is TRBV5-1, the J gene TRBJ2-2, with TRBD2 matching over 12 bases. Germline V gene data show CDR1 as SGHRS and CDR2 as YFSETQ. The CDR3 runs 16 residues. J gave up 2 bases and V 4 bases, and 3 bases lay outside the gene matches. The CDR3: CASSGLAGLNTGELFF. The CDR3 coding sequence is TGCGCCAGCAGCGGACTAGCGGGGCTTAACACCGGGGAGCTGTTTTTT. Combining the CDR3 with reference TRBV5-1 and TRBJ2-2 gives the whole variable domain KAGVTQTPRYLIKTRGQQVTLSCSPISGHRSVSWYQQTPGQGLQFLFEYFSETQRNKGNFPGRFSGRQFSNSRSEMNVSTLELGDSALYLCASSGLAGLNTGELFFGEGSRLTVL.

The chain couples TRBV7-3 to TRBJ1-2; the match to TRBD1 covers 12 bases. Looked up from germline, CDR1 is SGHTA and CDR2 is FQGTGA. This CDR3 is built from 12 residues. V shed 6 bases, J shed 8 bases, and the junction held 1 base outside the gene matches. DNA for the CDR3: TGTGCCAGCAGGGGGACAGGGGGCGGCTACACCTTC. The encoded protein is CASRGTGGGYTF.

The genes are TRBV6-5 and TRBJ1-1, with D maybe TRBD1 (5 bases). The CDR3 has 13 residues. The germline V gene encodes CDR1 MNHEY and CDR2 SVGAGI. Trimming removed 8 bases at V and 3 bases at J, with 13 bases between. For the CDR3, the DNA is TGTGCCAGCCGGAGGGGCCTCCACACTGAAGCTTTCTTT. The encoded protein is CASRRGLHTEAFF.

The rearrangement uses TRBV29-1 and TRBJ1-1; maybe TRBD1 (5 bases). V shed 3 bases and J shed 5 bases, with 10 bases lying between them. From germline, CDR1 is SQVTM and CDR2 ANQGSEA. The CDR3 has 12 residues. CDR3 in amino acids: CSVEPTATEAFF. The DNA of the CDR3 is TGCAGCGTTGAGCCGACAGCGACTGAAGCTTTCTTT.

This clone was picked up one time. V gene TRBV9 combines with J gene TRBJ2-1; D perhaps matches TRBD1 (6 bases). The CDR3 extends over 15 amino acids. CDR1 is SGDLS, CDR2 YYNGEE, per germline. V was shortened by 0 bases and J by 3 bases, with 10 bases between the two germline ends. The CDR3 spells CASSVGVQGYNEQFF. For the CDR3, the DNA is TGTGCCAGCAGCGTAGGCGTACAGGGCTACAATGAGCAGTTCTTC.

The chain employs TRBV10-3 and TRBJ2-3, with 12 positions matching TRBD1. Per germline, CDR1 ENHRY and CDR2 SYGVKD. The CDR3 is made up of 14 amino acids. Trimming removed 8 bases from V and 4 bases from J; junction bases left unmatched: 4. The CDR3 loop reads CAIARDRGPDTQYF. The CDR3 DNA is TGTGCCATCGCCCGGGACAGGGGGCCAGATACGCAGTATTTT.

The chain uses TRBV28 and TRBJ1-1, with D maybe TRBD1 (6 bases). Germline CDR1 MDHEN, CDR2 SYDVKM. The CDR3 totals 17 residues. With 0 bases removed from V and 0 bases from J, the gap between germline ends came to 14 bases. CDR3: CASSLWGGALMNTEAFF. The CDR3 bases are TGTGCCAGCAGTTTATGGGGGGGGGCCCTAATGAACACTGAAGCTTTCTTT.